This T cell receptor (beta chain) originates from a study of shared T cell receptors in the human thymus. This table comes from immunoSEQ multiplex PCR, and its TCRdb copy is limited to in-frame clones, with some not included. The table records some 400,000 clones, more than 85% of them present only once. This TCR was recovered from a human donor. Sequencing was carried out using thymocytes.

This CDR3 is CASSCLNRGPLNTEAFF. The DNA of the CDR3 is TGTGCCAGCAGTTGCCTCAACAGGGGGCCTCTGAACACTGAAGCTTTCTTT. The genes are TRBV28 and TRBJ1-1; TRBD1 matches at 9 bases. The trim removed 4 bases at V and 0 bases at J, leaving 9 bases unmatched. This CDR3 has 17 amino acids. The V gene's germline CDR1 is MDHEN and CDR2 SYDVKM. Together with reference TRBV28 and TRBJ1-1, the CDR3 gives the full variable domain: DVKVTQSSRYLVKRTGEKVFLECVQDMDHENMFWYRQDPGLGLRLIYFSYDVKMKEKGDIPEGYSVSREKKERFSLILESASTNQTSMYLCASSCLNRGPLNTEAFFGQGTRLTVV.